The sequence of this T cell receptor beta chain was determined in a study of T cell clonotyping in hematopoietic cell transplantation. Study-level results: After transplant, recipient diversity fell while pathologically expanded clonotypes grew through day 180.

Concerning this clone: Its antigen is as yet unknown.

Measured with immunoSEQ multiplex PCR; TCRdb has only the in-frame clones, and not every one. The sample shows thousands of clones, roughly nine tenths of them seen only once. The sequenced material came from peripheral blood mononuclear cells. The clonotype was recovered from a man aged 40-49 years in good health. Some clones in this sample may be carry-over from other donors' samples.

CDR3 nucleotide sequence: TGTGCCAGCAGCTTCTTGGTCCAAGAGACCCAGTACTTC. It yields the protein CASSFLVQETQYF. V usage is TRBV7-3 and J usage is TRBJ2-5; D is undetermined. This CDR3 has 13 amino acids. Germline CDR1 reads SGHTA; CDR2 reads FQGTGA. Between the trimmed V and J ends, which lost 3 bases and 1 base, there was a span of 6 bases.